The 9 T cell receptor beta chains in this list originate from one sample, sequenced in a study of blood T cells in healthy people across ages. For the second PCR, which ran for about 7 to 11 cycles, a sample-barcoded 5' primer and a J-beta primer mix were used. TCRdb called the 5' RACE reads again in MiXCR, with one record for every CDR3 protein. This sample has about 730,000 distinct CDR3 sequences, with roughly 47% found just once. The sample consisted of blood. The source of these receptors is a woman aged 60-70 years in good health.

J is TRBJ2-3 and V is TRBV5-1; 11 bases line up with TRBD2. Germline V gene data show CDR1 as SGHRS and CDR2 as YFSETQ. V was pared by 4 bases and J by 3 bases, with 7 bases of the junction left unmatched. This CDR3 is 16 amino acids long. The CDR3 region has the DNA TGCGCCAGCAGCCCTAGCGGGACTAGCGGAACAGATACGCAGTATTTT. Translated: CASSPSGTSGTDTQYF.

Details on this clonotype: Mismatch with germline at one junction end may stem from a read error. The genes are TRBV9 and TRBJ1-6; TRBD1 agrees at 7 bases. From germline, CDR1 is SGDLS and CDR2 YYNGEE. The CDR3 has 16 amino acids. The CDR3 DNA follows: TGTGCCTGCAGCGATCGGGACAGCGGGTACGATTCACCCCTCCACTTT. This sequence encodes CACSDRDSGYDSPLHF.

CDR3 DNA sequence: TGTGCCAGCAGCTTGGGACCGGGACAGGGTTTACCTGGGCAGTACTTC. Encoded protein: CASSLGPGQGLPGQYF. The rearrangement joins TRBV5-5 to TRBJ2-5; 9 bases are a match to TRBD1. The CDR3 runs 16 residues. Trimming removed 0 bases from V and 11 bases from J; junction bases left unmatched: 14. Germline loops: CDR1 SGHKS, CDR2 YYEKEE (reference sequence).

Here the CDR3 DNA reads TGTGCCAGCAGCCAAGATGTCTCCGCGCAGTTCTTC. Its translation: CASSQDVSAQFF. The rearrangement links TRBV3-1 to TRBJ2-1; D remains ambiguous. This CDR3 comprises 12 residues. Germline V gene data show CDR1 as LGHDT and CDR2 as YNNKEL (reference sequence). V was trimmed by 0 bases and J by 12 bases, leaving 9 bases between them.

The chain uses TRBV2 and TRBJ2-1, with 11 bases matching TRBD2. The CDR3 totals 15 residues. Germline V gives CDR1 SNHLY, CDR2 FYNNEI. V lost 5 bases to trimming and J lost 3 bases; unmatched junction nucleotides: 3. The CDR3, as DNA: TGTGCCAGCAGTCCGACTAGCGGGGTCTACAATGAGCAGTTCTTC. Residues: CASSPTSGVYNEQFF.

The V gene is TRBV20-1, the J gene TRBJ2-7; 8 nucleotides align to TRBD1. V lost 4 bases and J lost 3; bases outside the gene matches: 2. The V gene's germline CDR1 is DFQATT and CDR2 SNEGSKA (reference sequence). This CDR3 contains 12 residues. The CDR3 protein is CSATGTGYEQYF. CDR3 sequence (DNA): TGCAGTGCTACCGGGACAGGCTACGAGCAGTACTTC.

Only a few counts were recorded for this clonotype. This chain links TRBV25-1 with TRBJ1-6; a weak D match, TRBD1 (5 bases). This CDR3 region has 16 residues. The germline V gene encodes CDR1 MGHDK and CDR2 SYGVNS. V was pared by 4 bases and J by 0 bases, with 10 bases between. The CDR3 loop is CASSGSQGSYNSPLHF. The CDR3 DNA sequence: TGTGCCAGCAGTGGTAGCCAGGGCTCCTATAATTCACCCCTCCACTTT.

The chain joins TRBV28 to TRBJ2-1, with 11 nucleotides matching TRBD1. V trimming: 5 bases; J trimming: 7 bases; junction bases outside the gene matches: 10. CDR3 length: 16 amino acids. The V gene's germline CDR1 is MDHEN and CDR2 SYDVKM. The CDR3 DNA follows: TGTGCCAGCAGTCCCCCCCGGACAGGGGGCCGGAATGAGCAGTTCTTC. It translates to CASSPPRTGGRNEQFF.

As regards this clonotype: Its ends do not fully match the called genes, so a read error is possible. This chain connects TRBV27 to TRBJ1-1, with D hard to call. The CDR3 contains 15 residues. Germline lookup yields CDR1 MNHEY and CDR2 SMNVEV (reference sequence). The chain's CDR3 is CASSLSKNLNAEAFF. CDR3 nucleotides: TGTGCCAGCAGTTTATCTAAGAACTTGAACGCTGAAGCTTTCTTT.